Sequencing of this T cell receptor (beta chain) was carried out in a study of CD4 T cells in relation to SARS-CoV-2 and coronaviruses. V gave up 4 bases and J gave up 3 bases, with 10 bases separating them. This CDR3 is 13 amino acids long. The germline V gene encodes CDR1 SGHRS and CDR2 YFSETQ. As to this clone: The antigen is undetermined.

Sequencing was performed with immunoSEQ multiplex PCR; in TCRdb, only in-frame clones are kept and a portion is missing. The profile shows some 40,000 clones, over 75% of them singletons. The sequenced material came from memory CD4+ T cells from PBMCs, cultured in vitro. The genes are TRBV5-1 and TRBJ1-1, with TRBD1 as a possible D gene (6 bases). This TCR came from an adult with COVID-19. The CDR3 region has the DNA TGCGCCAGCAGCATGGGGGCGGACACTGAAGCTTTCTTT. Its protein is CASSMGADTEAFF.